This is a list of T cell receptor beta chains from one sample in a study of cytomegalovirus exposure and HLA in healthy donors. The repertoire was sequenced with immunoSEQ multiplex PCR; TCRdb's copy has only in-frame clones and lacks some. Of approximately 150,000 clones in the sample, just under 85% were seen once. Sequenced sample: PBMCs. These receptors were taken from a woman aged 40 to 50 in good health and CMV-seronegative. Each CDR3 is given with its conserved first and last residue. A D gene is named only where the DNA matches it firmly. A row's size may be missing; if present it is once, few, many or a size class.

D gene,J gene,V gene,clone size,CDR3 DNA,CDR3 protein
TRBD1,TRBJ2-2,TRBV19,once,TGTGCCAGTCGGGACAGGGGGCTTGCCGGGGAGCTGTTTTTT,CASRDRGLAGELFF
TRBD1,TRBJ1-2,TRBV2,-,TGTGCCAGCAGTGAAGCGCGATCAGGGGGCGGTTATGGCTACACCTTC,CASSEARSGGGYGYTF
TRBD2,TRBJ2-5,TRBV19,-,TGTGCCAGTAGGGGCCTAGCGGGAGTTCAAGAGACCCAGTACTTC,CASRGLAGVQETQYF
-,TRBJ2-7,TRBV4-1,-,TGCGCCAGCAGCCAAGCACAGACAACCTACGAGCAGTACTTC,CASSQAQTTYEQYF
-,TRBJ1-3,TRBV9,-,TGTGCCAGCAGCGTAGGCGGGGGGGCCTCTGGAAACACCATATATTTT,CASSVGGGASGNTIYF
-,TRBJ2-3,TRBV7-2,-,TGTGCCAGCAGCTTAGCCCTCAGCACAGATACGCAGTATTTT,CASSLALSTDTQYF
-,TRBJ2-3,TRBV4-3,-,TGCGCCAGCAGCCAGGACGGGACGGGGGGCGATACGCAGTATTTT,CASSQDGTGGDTQYF
TRBD1,TRBJ2-5,TRBV28,-,TGTGCCAGCAGCCCCGGACAGGGGCGAGGGGAGACCCAGTACTTC,CASSPGQGRGETQYF
TRBD1,TRBJ1-3,TRBV18,-,TGTGCCAGCTCACCACGAAAGGGGGCAGCAGCTGGAAACACCATATATTTT,CASSPRKGAAAGNTIYF
-,TRBJ2-2,TRBV5-1,-,TGCGCCAGCAGCTTGGATCCCATTTCCACCGGGGAGCTGTTTTTT,CASSLDPISTGELFF
-,TRBJ2-3,TRBV7-9,-,TGTGCCAGCAGCTATGGACAAGACGATAGCACAGATACGCAGTATTTT,CASSYGQDDSTDTQYF
TRBD1,TRBJ2-7,TRBV5-4,few,TGTGCCAGCAGCTTAGCCGGCGACGGACAGGGGTCCTACGAGCAGTACTTC,CASSLAGDGQGSYEQYF
TRBD1,TRBJ2-4,TRBV19,-,TGTGCCAGTAGTAAAGGGGGCCTCTCATCTATTCAGTACTTC,CASSKGGLSSIQYF
TRBD1,TRBJ2-1,TRBV28,once,TGTGCCAGCAGTTCGAGATCCGACAGGGGGCGATTTGGGAGCTCCTACAATGAGCAGTTCTTC,CASSSRSDRGRFGSSYNEQFF
TRBD1,TRBJ2-1,TRBV11-3,-,TGTGCCAGCAGCTTAGGGGACAGGGCGTACAATGAGCAGTTCTTC,CASSLGDRAYNEQFF
-,TRBJ2-1,TRBV29-1,-,TGCAGCGGTCTAGGTATTCCTAATGAGCAGTTCTTC,CSGLGIPNEQFF
-,TRBJ1-1,TRBV27,-,TGTGCCAGCAGTCAGTTGGGCTACAACACTGAAGCTTTCTTT,CASSQLGYNTEAFF
-,TRBJ2-1,TRBV20-1,once,TGCAGTGCTATCTTAGCCGGTGAGCAGTTCTTC,CSAILAGEQFF
-,TRBJ2-7,TRBV7-3,-,TGTGCCAGCAGCTTAAATACAGGCAACGAGCAGTACTTC,CASSLNTGNEQYF
TRBD2,TRBJ2-1,TRBV7-2,-,TGTGCCAGCAGCTTAGAGGGACTAGCGGGAAATGAGTTCTTC,CASSLEGLAGNEFF
TRBD2,TRBJ2-7,TRBV5-6,-,TGTGCCAGCAGCCGTATAATAGCGGGGGGCGCCTACGAGCAGTACTTC,CASSRIIAGGAYEQYF
-,TRBJ1-2,TRBV20-1,-,TGCAGTGCTAGCGTCTATGGCTACACCTTC,CSASVYGYTF
TRBD2,TRBJ2-5,TRBV5-4,-,TGTGCCAGCAGTTTTTCTAGCGGGACGGAGACCCAGTACTTC,CASSFSSGTETQYF
-,TRBJ1-5,TRBV27,-,TGTGCCAGCAAATCCGGCGGGGGCGGTCAGCCCCAGCATTTT,CASKSGGGGQPQHF
-,TRBJ1-1,TRBV5-4,few,TGTGCCAGCAGCAGCTACTTGAACACTGAAGCTTTCTTT,CASSSYLNTEAFF
-,TRBJ1-6,TRBV7-3,-,TGTGCCAGCAGCCTTGAGAGCTCCTATAATTCACCCCTCCACTTT,CASSLESSYNSPLHF
-,TRBJ2-1,TRBV2,-,TGTGCCAGCCTATCCGCCGGGATTCAGGACAATGAGCAGTTCTTC,CASLSAGIQDNEQFF
-,TRBJ2-2,TRBV7-3,-,TGTGCCAGCAGCTTATCCAGCACCGGGGAGCTGTTTTTT,CASSLSSTGELFF
-,TRBJ1-2,TRBV4-2,-,TGTGCCAGCAGCCAAGATGGGCAGGCTAACTATGGCTACACCTTC,CASSQDGQANYGYTF
-,TRBJ1-4,TRBV5-1,once,TGCGCCAGCAGCTTGGGGGGCAGGAGCTTTGAAAAACTGTTTTTT,CASSLGGRSFEKLFF
TRBD2,TRBJ2-2,TRBV7-6,-,TGTGCCAGCAGCGGCTGGACTAGCGAGAACACCGGGGAGCTGTTTTTT,CASSGWTSENTGELFF
TRBD2,TRBJ2-7,TRBV7-8,-,TGTGCCAGCAGCCCCTCGGGGCGGGAGGGCGGCGAGCAGTACTTC,CASSPSGREGGEQYF
-,TRBJ1-2,TRBV2,-,TGTGCCAGCAGCAGGGAAATCGACTATGGCTACACCTTC,CASSREIDYGYTF
TRBD1,TRBJ1-3,TRBV4-2,-,TGTGCCAGCAGCCAAGACAATGACAGGGTCAGAAACACCATATATTTT,CASSQDNDRVRNTIYF
-,TRBJ2-3,TRBV4-3,-,TGCGCCAGCAGCCAGACAAGGTCTGGAGATACGCAGTATTTT,CASSQTRSGDTQYF
TRBD2,TRBJ2-7,TRBV5-1,-,TGCGCCAGCAGCTTCGGGACTAGCGGGACTTACGAGCAGTACTTC,CASSFGTSGTYEQYF
-,TRBJ1-1,TRBV10-2,-,TGCGCCAGCAGTGGTACAGGAGAAGCTTTCTTT,CASSGTGEAFF
-,TRBJ2-7,TRBV19,-,TGTGCCAGTAGTATCTCCGGGAACGGCTACGAGCAGTACTTC,CASSISGNGYEQYF
-,TRBJ1-2,TRBV27,-,TGTGCCAGCAGTTTATCGATGGCCGGGTCTGGCTACACCTTC,CASSLSMAGSGYTF
-,TRBJ2-7,TRBV14,-,TGTGCCAGCAGCCAGGATGACATCTTCACCCCTTACGAGCAGTACTTC,CASSQDDIFTPYEQYF
-,TRBJ2-3,TRBV21-1,-,TGTGCCAGCAGCCCTCGGTACCGCCAGGGACTAGCGGGAGGTTGGGGTAGCACAGATACGCAGTATTTT,CASSPRYRQGLAGGWGSTDTQYF
-,TRBJ1-2,TRBV6-1,few,TGTGCCAGCAGCGACCCGGACAAGACCCTACGTGGCTACACCTTC,CASSDPDKTLRGYTF
-,TRBJ2-6,TRBV9,-,TGTGCCAGCAGCCCAGGGAACTCTGGGGCCAACGTCCTGACTTTC,CASSPGNSGANVLTF
-,TRBJ2-7,TRBV5-1,-,TGCGCCAGCAGCTCGTCCGGGGACTACGAGCAGTACTTC,CASSSSGDYEQYF
-,TRBJ2-7,TRBV27,few,TGTGCCAGCAGTTATCACAGGAGCTCCTACGAGCAGTACTTC,CASSYHRSSYEQYF
TRBD2,TRBJ2-1,TRBV11-2,-,TGTGCCAGCAGCTCCCGACTAGCGGGAGGGTCTAATGAGCAGTTCTTC,CASSSRLAGGSNEQFF